Listed below are T cell receptor beta chains from one sample, sequenced in a study of cytomegalovirus exposure and HLA in healthy donors. Using immunoSEQ multiplex PCR, the repertoire was profiled, and TCRdb retains in-frame clones only, with some absent. The data contain 150,000 to 200,000 clones, almost 85% of them seen just once; the ten biggest clones take up 4.8%. The sequencing sample was made of PBMCs. The receptors were gathered from a girl aged 10 to 17 in good health and CMV-seropositive. The CDR3 runs from the conserved cysteine through the conserved F or W. A D gene is named only where the DNA matches it firmly. Some rows have no size entry. The others give once, few or many, or a class for an expanded clone.

d_call | j_call | v_call | cdr3_length | clone_size | cdr3_nt | cdr3_aa
NA | TRBJ2-5 | TRBV4-1 | 13 | NA | TGCGCCAGCAGCTTAAGACTAGGGGAGACCCAGTACTTC | CASSLRLGETQYF
TRBD1 | TRBJ1-2 | TRBV9 | 14 | NA | TGTGCCAGCAGCGATGTACAGGGGGCAGGAGGCTACACCTTC | CASSDVQGAGGYTF
TRBD1 | TRBJ2-1 | TRBV6-5 | 15 | NA | TGTGCCAGCAGTACCGGACAGGTAACCTACAATGAGCAGTTCTTC | CASSTGQVTYNEQFF
NA | TRBJ2-1 | TRBV19 | 14 | NA | TGTGCCAGTAGTATAGCTGGCTTTTACAATGAGCAGTTCTTC | CASSIAGFYNEQFF
TRBD2 | TRBJ2-5 | TRBV4-1 | 17 | NA | TGCGCCAGCAGCCAAGAAAGAGGCGGGGGGCCGGAAGAGACCCAGTACTTC | CASSQERGGGPEETQYF
NA | TRBJ2-6 | TRBV15 | 13 | NA | TGTGCCACCAGTCTGTCTGGGGCCAACGTCCTGACTTTC | CATSLSGANVLTF
NA | TRBJ1-2 | TRBV25-1 | 13 | NA | TGTGCCAGCAGTTACGAGGACATCTATGGCTACACCTTC | CASSYEDIYGYTF
NA | TRBJ2-1 | TRBV29-1 | 13 | few | TGCAGCGTTAAGGATACAGGTGACAATGAGCAGTTCTTC | CSVKDTGDNEQFF
NA | TRBJ1-2 | TRBV14 | 13 | NA | TGTGCCAGCAGCCCGCCGGGGAACTATGGCTACACCTTC | CASSPPGNYGYTF
NA | TRBJ1-6 | TRBV7-9 | 16 | NA | TGTGCCAGCAGCTTAGCCCTTAGACAGAATAATTCACCCCTCCACTTT | CASSLALRQNNSPLHF
NA | TRBJ1-5 | TRBV27 | 14 | NA | TGTGCCAGCAGCCGGGACGGGGGGCATCAGCCCCAGCATTTT | CASSRDGGHQPQHF
NA | TRBJ1-2 | TRBV2 | 11 | NA | TGTGCCAGCGGGGTCGAGGGTGGCTACACCTTC | CASGVEGGYTF
NA | TRBJ1-3 | TRBV29-1 | 13 | NA | TGCAGCGCCTTGACAGTCTCTGGAAACACCATATATTTT | CSALTVSGNTIYF
NA | TRBJ2-2 | TRBV5-6 | 14 | NA | TGTGCCAGCAGCTTATTGGCAAACACCGGGGAGCTGTTTTTT | CASSLLANTGELFF
TRBD1 | TRBJ1-2 | TRBV27 | 14 | NA | TGTGCCAGCAGTTTATTTAAGGGGGCTGGCGGCTACACCTTC | CASSLFKGAGGYTF
TRBD1 | TRBJ2-7 | TRBV11-3 | 16 | NA | TGTGCCAGCAGCTTAGCCTGGGACAGGGGGATATACGAGCAGTACTTC | CASSLAWDRGIYEQYF
NA | TRBJ1-2 | TRBV7-6 | 13 | NA | TGTGCCAGCAGCTTTCGGACAGTGGGGGGCTACACCTTC | CASSFRTVGGYTF
NA | TRBJ1-1 | TRBV29-1 | 12 | NA | TGCAGCGTTTCGTCCCGGGGGACTGAAGCTTTCTTT | CSVSSRGTEAFF
TRBD1 | TRBJ1-2 | TRBV5-4 | 16 | NA | TGTGCCAGCAGCAAGGACAGGGGCCTGAACCCGTATGGCTACACCTTC | CASSKDRGLNPYGYTF
NA | TRBJ1-5 | TRBV12-5 | 15 | once | TGTGCTAGTGGTTTGGCAGGGAAGGGGAATCAGCCCCAGCATTTT | CASGLAGKGNQPQHF
NA | TRBJ2-1 | TRBV9 | 14 | once | TGTGCCAGCAGCGTAGACGGGAGAGTTAATGAGCAGTTCTTC | CASSVDGRVNEQFF
TRBD1 | TRBJ2-7 | TRBV11-2 | 14 | NA | TGTGCCAGCAGCCCCGACAGGGCCTCCTACGAGCAGTACTTC | CASSPDRASYEQYF
NA | TRBJ2-1 | TRBV13 | 16 | NA | TGTGCCAGCAGCTTAGGCCTAGGTAGCCGTGACAATGAGCAGTTCTTC | CASSLGLGSRDNEQFF
NA | TRBJ2-7 | TRBV14 | 12 | NA | TGTGCCAGCAGCCAAGCACTGTACGAGCAGTACTTC | CASSQALYEQYF
NA | TRBJ2-7 | TRBV27 | 15 | NA | TGTGCCAGCAGTTTATCTGGAGAGAGCTCCTACGAGCAGTACTTC | CASSLSGESSYEQYF
NA | TRBJ1-1 | TRBV7-6 | 15 | NA | TGTGCCAGCAGCTTAGCGGAGGGAGGTTCCACTGAAGCTTTCTTT | CASSLAEGGSTEAFF
NA | TRBJ1-2 | TRBV4-1 | 13 | NA | TGCGCCAGCAGCCAAGTTCTAGACTATGGCTACACCTTC | CASSQVLDYGYTF
TRBD1 | TRBJ1-5 | TRBV2 | 11 | NA | TGTGCCAGCACCAGGGGGGAAGCCCAGCATTTT | CASTRGEAQHF
TRBD1 | TRBJ2-5 | TRBV20-1 | 11 | NA | TGCAGCCAGGACAGGGAAGAGACCCAGTACTTC | CSQDREETQYF
TRBD1 | TRBJ1-2 | TRBV6-5 | 14 | NA | TGTGCCAGCAGTTACGGGACAGCAAACTATGGCTACACCTTC | CASSYGTANYGYTF
NA | TRBJ1-2 | TRBV19 | 15 | few | TGTGCCAGTAGTATAGCGTTAGGGGCGAAAGATGGCTACACCTTC | CASSIALGAKDGYTF
NA | TRBJ1-4 | TRBV6-5 | 14 | NA | TGTGCCAGCAGTGTCCGGGACAACCGCGAAAAACTGTTTTTT | CASSVRDNREKLFF
NA | TRBJ1-4 | TRBV20-1 | 11 | NA | TGCAGTGCAGAGGACAGTGAAAAACCGTTTTTT | CSAEDSEKPFF
TRBD1 | TRBJ1-2 | TRBV28 | 13 | NA | TGTGCCAGCACGTCACAGGGGAGGTGGGGCTACACCTTC | CASTSQGRWGYTF
TRBD1 | TRBJ1-2 | TRBV2 | 14 | NA | TGTGCCAGTACTGGGACAGGGGGCGCCGGTGGCTACACCTTC | CASTGTGGAGGYTF
NA | TRBJ1-2 | TRBV2 | 15 | NA | TGTGCCAGCAGTGAATTGGCGGGTTTGGACTATGGCTACACCTTC | CASSELAGLDYGYTF
NA | TRBJ1-2 | TRBV25-1 | 15 | NA | TGTGCCAGCAGTGAATATCAGACAGACCGTTATGGCTACACCTTC | CASSEYQTDRYGYTF
TRBD2 | TRBJ2-1 | TRBV9 | 15 | NA | TGTGCCAGCAGGGAGATCGGGACTAGCGGAGGCGAGCAGTTCTTC | CASREIGTSGGEQFF